This T cell receptor (beta chain) originates from a study of T cell responses to AZD1222 COVID-19 vaccine. Study-wide points: Females outnumbered males among donors, who were mostly white British; clonal diversity was possibly underestimated. A reported finding is that nearly half of spike-specific TCRs target unmutated variant regions. Spike was spanned by vaccine-associated CD4 TCRs, which were dominant at 160-218 and 743-854.

Germline V lookup: CDR1 SGHTA, CDR2 FQGNSA. The V gene lost 7 bases and the J gene lost 5 bases, with 14 bases spanning the gap. The CDR3 covers 13 residues. About this clone: Its antigen remains unidentified.

Assay used: immunoSEQ multiplex PCR; TCRdb lists only in-frame clones, some missing. Found here are 95,000 to 100,000 clones, about 89% of them singletons; the top ten hold 10% to 13%. The input for sequencing was peripheral blood, taken 28 days after the second AZD1222 dose. The genes are TRBV7-2 and TRBJ1-1; D ambiguous. The source of this sequence is an adult who received the AZD1222 COVID-19 vaccine. The CDR3 here is CASTDGGWTEAFF. Written as DNA, the CDR3 is TGTGCCAGCACCGACGGCGGATGGACTGAAGCTTTCTTT. The full variable domain, its missing parts supplied by reference TRBV7-2 and TRBJ1-1, is GAGVSQSPSNKVTEKGKDVELRCDPISGHTALYWYRQSLGQGLEFLIYFQGNSAPDKSGLPSDRFSAERTGGSVSTLTIQRTQQEDSAVYLCASTDGGWTEAFFGQGTRLTVV.